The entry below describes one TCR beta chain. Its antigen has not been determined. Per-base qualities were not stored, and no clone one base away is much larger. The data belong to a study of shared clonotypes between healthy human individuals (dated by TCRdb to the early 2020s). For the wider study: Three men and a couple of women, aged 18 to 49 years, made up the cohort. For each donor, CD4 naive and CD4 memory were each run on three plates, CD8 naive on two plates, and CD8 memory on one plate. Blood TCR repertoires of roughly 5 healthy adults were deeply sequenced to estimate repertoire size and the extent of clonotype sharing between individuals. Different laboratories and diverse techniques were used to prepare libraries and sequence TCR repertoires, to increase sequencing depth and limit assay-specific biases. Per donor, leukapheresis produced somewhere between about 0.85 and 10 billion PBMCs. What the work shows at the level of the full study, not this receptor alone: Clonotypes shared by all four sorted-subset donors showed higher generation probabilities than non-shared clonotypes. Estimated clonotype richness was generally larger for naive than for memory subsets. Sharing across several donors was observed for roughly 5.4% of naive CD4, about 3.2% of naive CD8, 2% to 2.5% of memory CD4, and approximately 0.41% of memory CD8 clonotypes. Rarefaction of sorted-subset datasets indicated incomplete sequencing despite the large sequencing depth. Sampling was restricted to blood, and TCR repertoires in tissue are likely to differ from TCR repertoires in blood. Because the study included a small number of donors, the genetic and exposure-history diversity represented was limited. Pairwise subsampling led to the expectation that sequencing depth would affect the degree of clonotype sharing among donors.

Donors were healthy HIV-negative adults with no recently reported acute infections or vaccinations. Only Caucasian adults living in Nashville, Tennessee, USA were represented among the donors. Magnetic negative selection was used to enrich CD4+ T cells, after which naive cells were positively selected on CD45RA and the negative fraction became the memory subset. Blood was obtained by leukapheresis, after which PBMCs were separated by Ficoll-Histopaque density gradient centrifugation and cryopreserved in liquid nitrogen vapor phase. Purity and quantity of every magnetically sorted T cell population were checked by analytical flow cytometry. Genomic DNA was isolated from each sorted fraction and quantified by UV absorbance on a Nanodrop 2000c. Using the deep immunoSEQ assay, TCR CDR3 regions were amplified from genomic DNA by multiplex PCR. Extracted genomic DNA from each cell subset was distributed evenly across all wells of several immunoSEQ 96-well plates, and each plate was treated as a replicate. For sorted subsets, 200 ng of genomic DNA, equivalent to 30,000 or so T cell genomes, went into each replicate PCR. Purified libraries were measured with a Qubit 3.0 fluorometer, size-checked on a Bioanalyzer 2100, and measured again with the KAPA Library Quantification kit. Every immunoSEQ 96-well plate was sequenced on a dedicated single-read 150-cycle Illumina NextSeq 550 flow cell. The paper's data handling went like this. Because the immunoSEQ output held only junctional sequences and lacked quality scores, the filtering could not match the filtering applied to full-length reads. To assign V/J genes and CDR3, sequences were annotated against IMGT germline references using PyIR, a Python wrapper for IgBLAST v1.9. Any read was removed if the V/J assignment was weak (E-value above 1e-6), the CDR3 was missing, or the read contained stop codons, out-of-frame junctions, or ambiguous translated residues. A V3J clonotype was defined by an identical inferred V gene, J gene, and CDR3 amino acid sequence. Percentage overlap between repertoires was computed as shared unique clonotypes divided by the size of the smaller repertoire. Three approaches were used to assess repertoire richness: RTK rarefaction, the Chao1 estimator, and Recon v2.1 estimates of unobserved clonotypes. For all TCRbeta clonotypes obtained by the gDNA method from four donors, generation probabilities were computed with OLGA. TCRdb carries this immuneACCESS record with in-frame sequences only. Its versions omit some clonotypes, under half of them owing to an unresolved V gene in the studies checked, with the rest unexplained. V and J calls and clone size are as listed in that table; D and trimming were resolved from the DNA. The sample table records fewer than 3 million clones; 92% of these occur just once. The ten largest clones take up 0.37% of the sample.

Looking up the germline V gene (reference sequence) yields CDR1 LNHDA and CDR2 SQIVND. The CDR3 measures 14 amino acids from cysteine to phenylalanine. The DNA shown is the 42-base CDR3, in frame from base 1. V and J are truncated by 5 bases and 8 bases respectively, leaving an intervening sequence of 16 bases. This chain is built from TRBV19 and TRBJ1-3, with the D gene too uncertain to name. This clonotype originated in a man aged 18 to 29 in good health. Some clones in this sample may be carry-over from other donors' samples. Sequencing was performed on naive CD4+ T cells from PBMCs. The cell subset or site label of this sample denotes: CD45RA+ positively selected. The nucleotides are TGTGCCAGTAGTCTAGGACCAGGAGAAGACACCATATATTTT. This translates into CASSLGPGEDTIYF.